This T cell receptor beta chain derives from a study of blood T cell repertoires in COVID-19. CDR3 length: 13 residues. Germline CDR1 MNHEY, CDR2 SVGAGI. V was shortened by 6 bases and J by 0 bases, with 9 bases between the two germline ends. Authors' processing steps: Nucleated cell counts were estimated from reference gene primer amplification. Clones were read by immunoSEQ multiplex PCR, and TCRdb kept only the in-frame ones, dropping some. V, J and clone size are those of that table, while D and trimming were read from the DNA. This sample has over 200,000 clones, with 88% found just once. Sequenced sample: peripheral blood. The rearrangement links TRBV6-5 to TRBJ2-7; D may be TRBD1 (5 bases). The clonotype comes from a woman in her thirties or forties who had recovered from COVID-19. The CDR3 region has the DNA TGTGCCAGCAGGTGGGGCAGCTCCTACGAGCAGTACTTC. Amino acids: CASRWGSSYEQYF.